Below, 27 T cell receptor beta chains from the same sample are listed, as sequenced in a study of cytomegalovirus exposure and HLA in healthy donors (dated by TCRdb to 2016 to 2017). The library relied on the immunoSEQ multiplex PCR assay. The table was pulled from immuneACCESS by TCRdb, which kept in-frame rearrangements only. Such tables lose some clones; where checked, under half of the loss comes from unresolved V genes, and the rest has no known cause. The sample yields 150,000 to 200,000 clones; roughly 81% were counted once. The ten largest clones capture roughly 1.2% of the sample. Sequences were obtained from PBMCs. These receptor sequences come from a woman younger than 45 in good health and CMV-seronegative.

The chain employs TRBV6-5 and TRBJ1-3, with TRBD1 matching over 9 bases. The germline V gene has CDR1 MNHEY and CDR2 SVGAGI. The V segment lost 5 bases and the J segment 2 bases; nucleotides outside the gene matches: 4. The CDR3 covers 15 residues. CDR3 amino acids: CASSLDRGAGNTIYF. The CDR3 DNA reads TGTGCCAGCAGTCTAGACAGGGGGGCTGGAAACACCATATATTTT.

The J gene is TRBJ2-1, the V gene TRBV11-3; TRBD1 aligns across 12 bases. Germline V gene data show CDR1 as SGHNT and CDR2 as YENEEA. The CDR3 consists of 16 residues. Trimming took 5 bases from V and 8 from J; bases not matched to a gene: 10. The CDR3, as DNA: TGTGCCAGCAGCCCGGGGGGACAGGGGGCTGGGGATGAGCAGTTCTTC. This encodes CASSPGGQGAGDEQFF.

On this clone: The same CDR3 arises from other DNA sequences in this sample as well. The rearrangement uses TRBV27 and TRBJ1-1; D not resolved. Germline CDR1 and CDR2: MNHEY and SMNVEV (reference sequence). The CDR3 has 12 amino acids. The ends were cut back, 2 bases at V and 7 bases at J, with 8 bases in the middle. The CDR3 is CASSLRGGEAFF. As DNA, the CDR3 is TGTGCCAGCAGTTTACGGGGTGGTGAAGCTTTCTTT.

J is TRBJ2-7 and V is TRBV30, with 10 nucleotides matching TRBD2. There are 17 residues in the CDR3. Germline-derived CDR1 and CDR2 are GTSNPN and SVGIG (reference sequence). V lost 2 bases, J lost 2 bases, and 12 bases stayed unmatched. CDR3 loop: CAWSLGTQTSGPYEQYF. CDR3 nucleotide sequence: TGTGCCTGGAGTTTGGGGACCCAGACTAGCGGGCCCTACGAGCAGTACTTC.

This clone is a singleton in its sample. V and J are TRBV7-2 and TRBJ2-1; D perhaps matches TRBD2 (6 bases). V was trimmed by 4 bases and J by 0 bases, leaving 13 bases between them. The CDR3 contains 16 residues. The V gene's germline CDR1 is SGHTA and CDR2 FQGNSA. The CDR3 region is CASSSRSGPSYNEQFF. The DNA of the CDR3 is TGTGCCAGCAGCTCCCGTAGCGGACCCTCCTACAATGAGCAGTTCTTC. The full variable domain, with the rest looked up from reference TRBV7-2 and TRBJ2-1, is GAGVSQSPSNKVTEKGKDVELRCDPISGHTALYWYRQSLGQGLEFLIYFQGNSAPDKSGLPSDRFSAERTGGSVSTLTIQRTQQEDSAVYLCASSSRSGPSYNEQFFGPGTRLTVL.

The chain joins TRBV7-9 to TRBJ2-1, with 7 positions matching TRBD2. With V trimmed by 4 bases and J by 0 bases, 3 bases remained unmatched. This CDR3 has 15 residues. Germline lookup yields CDR1 SEHNR and CDR2 FQNEAQ (reference sequence). The CDR3 loop reads CASSSGGSSYNEQFF. CDR3 nucleotides: TGTGCCAGCAGCTCGGGCGGGAGCTCCTACAATGAGCAGTTCTTC. Using reference TRBV7-9 and TRBJ2-1 for the parts outside the CDR3, the full variable domain is DTGVSQNPRHKITKRGQNVTFRCDPISEHNRLYWYRQTLGQGPEFLTYFQNEAQLEKSRLLSDRFSAERPKGSFSTLEIQRTEQGDSAMYLCASSSGGSSYNEQFFGPGTRLTVL.

CDR3 protein: CASSYSTGSDQPQHF. The CDR3 nucleotides are TGTGCCAGCAGTTACTCGACAGGGTCGGATCAGCCCCAGCATTTT. This chain uses TRBV6-5 with TRBJ1-5; 7 nucleotides match TRBD1. CDR3 length equals 15 residues. Per the germline V gene, CDR1 is MNHEY and CDR2 is SVGAGI. With V trimmed by 0 bases and J by 5 bases, 4 bases remained unmatched.

This clone was seen more than once but under ten times. This sequence joins TRBV6-5 and TRBJ2-5; TRBD1 aligns across 7 bases. The V gene end was trimmed by 5 bases and the J gene end by 1 base; junction bases not matched to a gene: 7. Germline V gene data show CDR1 as MNHEY and CDR2 as SVGAGI. This CDR3 is 15 amino acids long. CDR3 amino acids: CASSRRQGSQETQYF. The CDR3 DNA sequence: TGTGCCAGCAGTCGTCGACAGGGTTCCCAAGAGACCCAGTACTTC.

The chain recombines TRBV27 with TRBJ2-3, with 13 bases matching TRBD2. The CDR3 runs 17 residues. Germline V gene lookup returns CDR1 MNHEY and CDR2 SMNVEV (reference sequence). Unmatched junction bases numbered 7, after V lost 5 bases and J lost 2 bases. CDR3 sequence: CASSGRTSGSATDTQYF. CDR3 DNA sequence: TGTGCCAGCAGTGGACGGACTAGCGGGAGTGCCACAGATACGCAGTATTTT.

V is TRBV15 and J is TRBJ1-2; D remains ambiguous. The CDR3 is 15 amino acids. Deletions cut 0 bases from V and 2 bases from J, with 10 bases between. CDR1 is LNHNV, CDR2 YYDKDF, per germline (reference sequence). The CDR3: CATSRDYRINYGYTF. The CDR3 DNA reads as TGTGCCACCAGCAGAGATTACAGAATAAACTATGGCTACACCTTC.

The rearrangement links TRBV14 to TRBJ2-2; TRBD1 matches 7 bases. This CDR3 spans 14 amino acids. V gave up 5 bases and J gave up 3 bases; unmatched junction bases: 3. Germline lookup yields CDR1 SGHDN and CDR2 FVKESK. The CDR3, as DNA: TGTGCCAGCAGCAAGGACAGGTACACCGGGGAGCTGTTTTTT. As protein: CASSKDRYTGELFF.

This clone was seen a handful of times. This chain links TRBV19 with TRBJ2-7; TRBD1 agrees at 8 bases. V shed 5 bases and J 4 bases; nucleotides not matched to a gene: 10. CDR1 is LNHDA, CDR2 SQIVND, per germline (reference sequence). The length of the CDR3 is 15 residues. CDR3 nucleotides: TGTGCCAGTAGTCCAGCCCAGGGGGCGCTTTACGAGCAGTACTTC. The encoded protein is CASSPAQGALYEQYF.

The chain carries TRBV5-6 and TRBJ1-5, with a possible D match to TRBD1 (6 bases). CDR1 SGHDT and CDR2 YYEEEE come from the germline V gene. The CDR3 has 16 residues. With 1 base removed from V and 0 bases from J, the gap between germline ends came to 11 bases. CDR3 residues: CASSLLGADSNQPQHF. CDR3 in DNA: TGTGCCAGCAGCTTGTTGGGGGCGGATAGCAATCAGCCCCAGCATTTT.

This chain uses TRBV2 with TRBJ1-2, with D perhaps TRBD1 (6 bases). CDR3 length: 13 amino acids. V shed 10 bases and J shed 2 bases, with 14 bases lying between them. CDR1 is SNHLY and CDR2 is FYNNEI in the germline V gene. CDR3 nucleotides: TGTGCCACCTCTTTCGACAGGAACTATGGCTACACCTTC. Amino acid sequence: CATSFDRNYGYTF.

The chain has TRBV7-8 and TRBJ2-3; 7 nucleotides match TRBD1. The CDR3 runs to 15 residues. Germline-derived CDR1 and CDR2 are SGHVS and FQNEAQ. V shed 4 bases, J shed 2 bases, and the junction held 6 bases outside the gene matches. CDR3 in DNA: TGTGCCAGCAGCTCATACAGGGGAGCCACAGATACGCAGTATTTT. As protein: CASSSYRGATDTQYF.

CDR3: CASSALAGGRHEQFF. DNA of the CDR3: TGTGCCAGCTCGGCCCTAGCGGGGGGGCGACATGAGCAGTTCTTC. The rearrangement links TRBV11-3 to TRBJ2-1; 12 bases fit TRBD2. Germline CDR1 and CDR2: SGHNT and YENEEA. The CDR3 is 15 residues long. V dropped 8 bases and J dropped 8; count of bases not matched to a gene: 10.

The genes are TRBV7-8 and TRBJ1-5, with 8 bases aligning to TRBD1. J was trimmed by 10 bases and V by 1 base; bases with no gene match: 12. The CDR3 has 16 residues. Looked up from germline, CDR1 is SGHVS and CDR2 is FQNEAQ. The CDR3 protein is CASSLGGTGANEPQHF. As DNA, the CDR3 is TGTGCCAGCAGCTTAGGTGGGACAGGAGCTAATGAACCCCAGCATTTT.

The chain has TRBV7-2 and TRBJ1-2, with 8 bases that match TRBD1. The CDR3 has 18 residues. Trimming removed 4 bases from V and 3 bases from J; junction bases left unmatched: 16. Germline V gene sequence: CDR1 SGHTA, CDR2 FQGNSA. CDR3 in DNA: TGTGCCAGCAGCTCGCCGGGACAGGCTACCTTATCAGACTATGGCTACACCTTC. Amino acids: CASSSPGQATLSDYGYTF.

This clone was seen only once. The chain uses TRBV18 and TRBJ1-1, with 9 bases lining up with TRBD1. With 5 bases clipped from V and 7 bases from J, the junction kept 17 bases outside the gene matches. CDR1 KGHSH and CDR2 LQKENI come from the germline V gene. This CDR3 region has 17 residues. CDR3 amino acids: CASSSQGTGLRAGEAFF. The CDR3 nucleotides read TGTGCCAGCTCATCCCAGGGGACAGGGCTGCGTGCCGGTGAAGCTTTCTTT.

CDR3 bases: TGTGCCAGCACGGCGGCGCCCCACACAGATACGCAGTATTTT. Encoded protein: CASTAAPHTDTQYF. The chain is built from TRBV6-1 and TRBJ2-3; no definite D call. The CDR3 loop spans 14 amino acids. CDR1 and CDR2 (germline): MNHNS, SASEGT. V was clipped by 7 bases and J by 2 bases, with 13 bases between them.

This chain uses TRBV5-4 with TRBJ1-1, with no clear D. Germline V CDR1 and CDR2: SGHNT, YYREEE (reference sequence). CDR3 length equals 15 residues. V was cut by 0 bases and J by 0 bases, with 9 bases left in between. CDR3 residues: CASSLERGLNTEAFF. In nucleotides, the CDR3 is TGTGCCAGCAGCTTGGAACGAGGGTTGAACACTGAAGCTTTCTTT.

V gene TRBV4-1 combines with J gene TRBJ2-7; TRBD2 matches at 8 bases. Germline values: CDR1 MGHRA, CDR2 YSYEKL. This CDR3 region has 15 residues. Losses at the gene ends were 2 bases for V and 3 bases for J; bases not matched to a gene: 6. CDR3 sequence reads: CASSQRVGLGYEQYF. CDR3 DNA: TGCGCCAGCAGCCAACGGGTGGGACTAGGCTACGAGCAGTACTTC.

This clone has only one observation. The chain carries TRBV5-1 and TRBJ1-6, with 11 nucleotides matching TRBD1. V was pared by 0 bases and J by 4 bases, with 12 bases of the junction left unmatched. CDR3 length: 20 residues. Germline V gives CDR1 SGHRS, CDR2 YFSETQ. In nucleotides, the CDR3 is TGCGCCAGCAGCTTGGGGTTAGGGACAGGGGGTTCCACTTATAATTCACCCCTCCACTTT. Protein sequence: CASSLGLGTGGSTYNSPLHF.

This rearrangement joins TRBV30 to TRBJ1-1; the D gene is possibly TRBD1 (6 bases). The germline CDR1 and CDR2 sequences are GTSNPN and SVGIG (reference sequence). Trimming shortened V by 4 bases and J by 4 bases, and 13 bases separated the two germline ends. This CDR3 spans 13 amino acids. The CDR3 DNA reads as TGTGCCTGGAAGAAGGGGGGGGTCACTGAAGCTTTCTTT. This gives the protein CAWKKGGVTEAFF.

V and J are TRBV5-1 and TRBJ1-1; 8 nucleotides agree with TRBD1. Germline V lookup: CDR1 SGHRS, CDR2 YFSETQ. This CDR3 has 12 residues. The junction had 8 bases not matched to a gene; V was cut back by 4 bases and J by 12 bases. In DNA, the CDR3 is TGCGCCAGCAGCGGGGGACAGGATTTGACTTTCTTT. This sequence encodes CASSGGQDLTFF.

The chain links TRBV30 to TRBJ2-7; TRBD1 might be the D (6 bases). Germline V gives CDR1 GTSNPN, CDR2 SVGIG (reference sequence). The CDR3 consists of 15 residues. V was clipped by 0 bases and J by 10 bases, with 22 bases between them. The CDR3 region is CAWSVRQGSSGVQYF. The CDR3 nucleotides are TGTGCCTGGAGTGTAAGGCAGGGGAGTTCTGGCGTTCAGTACTTC.

This chain links TRBV7-9 with TRBJ2-5; the D gene is possibly TRBD1 (6 bases). CDR3 size: 15 residues. Trimming removed 4 bases at V and 1 base at J, with 13 bases between. CDR1 is SEHNR, CDR2 FQNEAQ, per germline (reference sequence). The CDR3 DNA follows: TGTGCCAGCAGCTCATACACAGGGAGCCAAGAGACCCAGTACTTC. Protein sequence: CASSSYTGSQETQYF.